The 29 T cell receptor beta chains given below trace back to one sample, sequenced in a study of cytomegalovirus exposure and HLA in healthy donors. In the PCR, 60 Vbeta and 13 Jbeta primers were used. The protocol was immunoSEQ multiplex PCR, while the TCRdb copy is restricted to in-frame clones and leaves out a portion. This table has fewer than 300,000 clones, roughly 80% appearing once. Sequencing used PBMCs. These receptors were taken from a girl aged 2 to 10 in good health and CMV-seronegative.

The chain is built from TRBV19 and TRBJ1-1; 12 bases are shared with TRBD1. J was trimmed by 5 bases and V by 3 bases; bases with no gene match: 4. The length of the CDR3 is 15 residues. Germline CDR1 and CDR2: LNHDA and SQIVND (reference sequence). CDR3 in amino acids: CASSIGDRGLTEAFF. DNA of the CDR3: TGTGCCAGTAGTATCGGGGACAGGGGGCTGACTGAAGCTTTCTTT.

This clone occurred once. V and J are TRBV10-1 and TRBJ1-1; D is unresolved. Germline V gene lookup returns CDR1 WNHNN and CDR2 SYGVQD (reference sequence). This CDR3 spans 12 amino acids. V lost 4 bases to trimming and J lost 4 bases, with 7 bases between them. The CDR3 here is CASSAEGTEAFF. The DNA of the CDR3 is TGCGCCAGCAGTGCAGAGGGCACTGAAGCTTTCTTT.

The rearrangement links TRBV9 to TRBJ2-1, with 7 bases that match TRBD2. V lost 7 bases, J lost 15 bases, and 10 bases stayed unmatched. The CDR3 loop spans 11 amino acids. The germline CDR1 and CDR2 sequences are SGDLS and YYNGEE. The CDR3 is CASRGREGPFF. CDR3 nucleotide sequence: TGTGCCAGCCGTGGGAGGGAGGGCCCGTTCTTC.

V is TRBV4-2 and J is TRBJ1-1; D perhaps matches TRBD1 (5 bases). The CDR3 consists of 14 residues. CDR1 LGHNA and CDR2 YNFKEQ come from the germline V gene. Trimming left V 1 base short and J 1 base short, with 7 bases between. The CDR3, as DNA: TGTGCCAGCAGCCAAGGGGGGGAGAACACTGAAGCTTTCTTT. This translates into CASSQGGENTEAFF.

V gene TRBV9 combines with J gene TRBJ2-1; 9 bases match TRBD1. With V trimmed by 3 bases and J by 2 bases, 3 bases remained unmatched. CDR1 SGDLS and CDR2 YYNGEE come from the germline V gene. This CDR3 comprises 15 residues. CDR3 residues: CASSEGQGPYNEQFF. CDR3 nucleotide sequence: TGTGCCAGCAGCGAGGGACAGGGCCCCTACAATGAGCAGTTCTTC.

The rearrangement joins TRBV27 to TRBJ2-7, with D possibly matching TRBD2 (6 bases). The V and J ends lost 5 bases and 2 bases respectively, with 16 bases between them. CDR1 is MNHEY and CDR2 is SMNVEV in the germline V gene (reference sequence). The CDR3 contains 15 residues. Written as DNA, the CDR3 is TGTGCCAGCAGTCCGCAGAGAGGAGGGACCTACGAGCAGTACTTC. Translating gives CASSPQRGGTYEQYF.

This clone was observed a single time. The chain combines TRBV5-1 with TRBJ2-2, with TRBD1 as a possible D gene (6 bases). This CDR3 contains 17 residues. Germline V CDR1 and CDR2: SGHRS, YFSETQ. Deletions cut 3 bases from V and 2 bases from J, with 17 bases between. CDR3 protein: CASSSHGTNYNTGELFF. CDR3 DNA sequence: TGCGCCAGCAGCTCCCACGGGACAAACTATAACACCGGGGAGCTGTTTTTT.

The chain combines TRBV9 with TRBJ2-5; possible D gene TRBD1, 6 bases. Trimming took 1 base from V and 5 from J, leaving 15 bases between them. CDR1 SGDLS and CDR2 YYNGEE come from the germline V gene. The CDR3 sequence is 15 residues long. CDR3 region: CASSVQTGVYETQYF. In DNA form, the CDR3 reads TGTGCCAGCAGCGTACAGACAGGCGTATACGAGACCCAGTACTTC.

The chain couples TRBV5-6 to TRBJ2-5, with TRBD2 identical over 7 bases. The DNA end favors TRBJ2-7, so the J call may be wrong. The CDR3 is made up of 13 amino acids. From germline, CDR1 is SGHDT and CDR2 YYEEEE. As DNA, the CDR3 is TGTGCCAGCAGCTCGGGAGGTAGTTACGAGCAGTACTTC. This gives the protein CASSSGGSYEQYF.

V usage is TRBV6-5 and J usage is TRBJ2-2; TRBD1 aligns across 7 bases. CDR3 size: 16 residues. V lost 0 bases to trimming and J lost 7 bases; unmatched junction nucleotides: 8. CDR1 is MNHEY and CDR2 is SVGAGI in the germline V gene. The CDR3 spells CASSYSKGAPFGELFF. For the CDR3, the DNA is TGTGCCAGCAGTTACTCGAAGGGGGCCCCCTTCGGGGAGCTGTTTTTT.

Notes on this clone: One junction end disagrees with the germline gene, perhaps due to a read error. The chain recombines TRBV7-3 with TRBJ2-2; 7 nucleotides agree with TRBD1. Germline CDR1 reads SGHTA; CDR2 reads FQGTGA. This CDR3 spans 16 amino acids. Here the CDR3 reads CSSSTTGVANTGELFF. For the CDR3, the DNA is TGTTCCAGCAGCACCACAGGGGTCGCGAACACCGGGGAGCTGTTTTTT.

In nucleotides, the CDR3 is TGTGCCAGCTCACCACTCAGCTCCTACAATGAGCAGTTCTTC. Amino acid sequence: CASSPLSSYNEQFF. The chain couples TRBV18 to TRBJ2-1; no clear D gene. The V and J ends lost 1 base and 0 bases respectively, with 4 bases between them. CDR1 and CDR2 from the germline V gene are KGHSH and LQKENI. The CDR3 runs 14 residues.

The chain has TRBV7-2 and TRBJ2-7, with D hard to call. This CDR3 is built from 13 residues. Trimming shortened V by 3 bases and J by 5 bases, and 11 bases separated the two germline ends. Germline loops: CDR1 SGHTA, CDR2 FQGNSA. This CDR3 reads CASSFRLVDEQYF. CDR3 DNA: TGTGCCAGCAGCTTTCGTCTAGTCGACGAGCAGTACTTC.

The chain recombines TRBV19 with TRBJ1-5, with no clear D. CDR1 is LNHDA and CDR2 is SQIVND in the germline V gene (reference sequence). This CDR3 has 15 residues. With 3 bases removed from V and 0 bases from J, the gap between germline ends came to 9 bases. The CDR3 sequence is CASSMGSYSNQPQHF. Written as DNA, the CDR3 is TGTGCCAGTAGTATGGGCAGCTATAGCAATCAGCCCCAGCATTTT.

The chain is built from TRBV2 and TRBJ1-5, with TRBD1 identical over 11 bases. Unmatched junction bases numbered 10, after V lost 6 bases and J lost 6 bases. Germline V CDR1 and CDR2: SNHLY, FYNNEI. CDR3 length: 16 residues. CDR3 coding DNA: TGTGCCAGCAGAGCCTGGGACAGGGGGTTTATTCAGCCCCAGCATTTT. Amino acid sequence: CASRAWDRGFIQPQHF.

This clone occurred once. CDR3 region: CASSYLGHPNTEAFF. CDR3 coding DNA: TGTGCCAGCAGTTACCTGGGACACCCGAACACTGAAGCTTTCTTT. This chain uses TRBV28 with TRBJ1-1; tentative D call: TRBD1 (6 bases). Trimming removed 4 bases from V and 1 base from J, with 13 bases in between. Germline V gene data show CDR1 as MDHEN and CDR2 as SYDVKM. This CDR3 is built from 15 residues.

The rearrangement links TRBV7-9 to TRBJ1-1, with a weak D call TRBD1 (6 bases). V was shortened by 3 bases and J by 0 bases, with 11 bases between the two germline ends. Germline V CDR1 and CDR2: SEHNR, FQNEAQ (reference sequence). The CDR3 has 15 amino acids. CDR3 loop: CASSFRDTVNTEAFF. The DNA of the CDR3 is TGTGCCAGCAGCTTTAGGGACACTGTGAACACTGAAGCTTTCTTT. Variable domain in full (rest from reference TRBV7-9 and TRBJ1-1): DTGVSQNPRHKITKRGQNVTFRCDPISEHNRLYWYRQTLGQGPEFLTYFQNEAQLEKSRLLSDRFSAERPKGSFSTLEIQRTEQGDSAMYLCASSFRDTVNTEAFFGQGTRLTVV.

This clone was seen only a few times. The chain employs TRBV27 and TRBJ1-6; the match to TRBD1 covers 7 bases. CDR3 length equals 13 residues. Trimming removed 7 bases from V and 8 bases from J; junction bases left unmatched: 5. Germline lookup yields CDR1 MNHEY and CDR2 SMNVEV (reference sequence). CDR3 amino acids: CASTRQGDSPLHF. The DNA for the CDR3 is TGTGCCAGCACCCGACAGGGCGATTCACCCCTCCACTTT.

The rearrangement joins TRBV29-1 to TRBJ1-1; TRBD1 matches at 7 bases. The CDR3 has 12 residues. J gave up 2 bases and V 6 bases, and 3 bases lay outside the gene matches. CDR1 SQVTM and CDR2 ANQGSEA come from the germline V gene. The CDR3 coding sequence is TGCAGCGTCGACAGGGTAAACACTGAAGCTTTCTTT. This translates into CSVDRVNTEAFF.

The rearrangement links TRBV7-9 to TRBJ2-5, with 11 bases that match TRBD2. J gave up 1 base and V 5 bases, and 6 bases lay outside the gene matches. Germline assignment: CDR1 SEHNR and CDR2 FQNEAQ (reference sequence). There are 16 residues in the CDR3. CDR3 DNA sequence: TGTGCCAGCAGCCCCCGGACTAGCGGGTTCCAAGAGACCCAGTACTTC. Translating it yields CASSPRTSGFQETQYF.

This rearrangement joins TRBV4-1 to TRBJ2-1, with D perhaps matching TRBD1 (6 bases). The CDR3 extends over 12 amino acids. V shed 4 bases and J shed 7 bases, with 8 bases lying between them. CDR1 and CDR2 from the germline V gene are MGHRA and YSYEKL. DNA of the CDR3: TGCGCCAGCAGCCGGACAGTTAATGAGCAGTTCTTC. As protein: CASSRTVNEQFF.

This chain uses TRBV25-1 with TRBJ1-1; weak D call: TRBD1 (6 bases). V lost 9 bases and J lost 3, with 14 bases in between. The CDR3 contains 13 residues. Germline CDR1 is MGHDK and CDR2 is SYGVNS. The CDR3 DNA follows: TGTGCCAGTACCCAGGACAGCCACACTGAAGCTTTCTTT. It yields the protein CASTQDSHTEAFF. Looking up the rest from reference TRBV25-1 and TRBJ1-1 gives the full variable domain: EADIYQTPRYLVIGTGKKITLECSQTMGHDKMYWYQQDPGMELHLIHYSYGVNSTEKGDLSSESTVSRIRTEHFPLTLESARPSHTSQYLCASTQDSHTEAFFGQGTRLTVV.

The chain is built from TRBV13 and TRBJ2-6; tentative D call: TRBD2 (6 bases). V lost 5 bases to trimming and J lost 0 bases, with 8 bases between them. CDR3 length: 15 amino acids. CDR1 is PRHDT, CDR2 FYEKMQ, per germline (reference sequence). The DNA for the CDR3 is TGTGCCAGCAGCCAGGACTACTCTGGGGCCAACGTCCTGACTTTC. Translated, it gives CASSQDYSGANVLTF.

The chain couples TRBV19 to TRBJ1-2; 8 bases agree with TRBD1. There are 14 residues in the CDR3. J lost 5 bases, V lost 6 bases, and 8 bases had no gene match. Germline V lookup: CDR1 LNHDA, CDR2 SQIVND (reference sequence). CDR3 sequence reads: CASRKEGTGYGYTF. Here the CDR3 DNA reads TGTGCCAGTAGGAAAGAGGGGACAGGTTATGGCTACACCTTC.

This clone was detected only a few times. This chain joins TRBV19 and TRBJ1-5; TRBD1 matches 9 bases. This CDR3 contains 15 residues. V trimming: 8 bases; J trimming: 4 bases; junction bases outside the gene matches: 9. Germline assignment: CDR1 LNHDA and CDR2 SQIVND (reference sequence). The CDR3 loop reads CASLASGQGNQPQHF. The CDR3 DNA is TGTGCCAGTTTAGCCTCCGGACAGGGGAATCAGCCCCAGCATTTT.

The chain links TRBV28 to TRBJ1-5, with TRBD1 matching 11 bases. The germline V gene has CDR1 MDHEN and CDR2 SYDVKM. CDR3 length: 17 amino acids. With V trimmed by 1 base and J by 7 bases, 9 bases remained unmatched. CDR3 nucleotide sequence: TGTGCCAGCAGTTTATTTTATGGACAGGGGGCGCCCCAGCCCCAGCATTTT. Translated: CASSLFYGQGAPQPQHF.

The chain combines TRBV12-5 with TRBJ2-7, with D perhaps TRBD2 (5 bases). The CDR3 length is 14 residues. CDR1 and CDR2 from the germline V gene are LGHNT and FRNRAP. Trimming cost V 6 bases and J 0 bases, with 12 bases left between them. For the CDR3, the DNA is TGTGCTAGTGGGAAGCGGTCGAGCTCCTACGAGCAGTACTTC. Its protein is CASGKRSSSYEQYF.

The gene calls are TRBV21-1 and TRBJ2-5; TRBD1 was called by the table and not checked on the DNA. TRBV21-1 is tagged as a pseudogene. This CDR3 contains 22 residues. CDR3 amino acids: CASNNPKVSIPPGALYQETQYF. The CDR3 coding sequence is TGTGCCAGCAACAACCCGAAGGTTTCTATCCCTCCTGGGGCCCTGTACCAAGAGACCCAGTACTTC.

The rearrangement joins TRBV2 to TRBJ2-7, with TRBD2 matching over 15 bases. The CDR3 spans 19 residues. CDR1 is SNHLY and CDR2 is FYNNEI in the germline V gene. The J segment lost 1 base and the V segment lost 4 bases, leaving 11 bases of the junction unmatched. CDR3 in DNA: TGTGCCAGCAGTGTATGGACTAGCGGGAGGGCCCGTGAGTCCTACGAGCAGTACTTC. This codes for CASSVWTSGRARESYEQYF.